This TCR beta chain was sequenced during a study of OX40 agonist ivuxolimab in advanced cancers. Method: immunoSEQ multiplex PCR; TCRdb's copy keeps in-frame clones and lacks some. The sample records around 90,000 clones, more than 85% being singletons. The ends were cut back, 2 bases at V and 3 bases at J, with 11 bases in the middle. Germline V lookup: CDR1 MNHNS, CDR2 SASEGT. The CDR3 spans 14 residues. Sequences were derived from CD4+ or CD8+ T cells sorted from blood, sampled in a trial of the OX40 agonist ivuxolimab. The sequence came from an adult with an advanced solid tumor such as melanoma, head and neck, liver or kidney cancer. This chain uses TRBV6-1 with TRBJ2-7, with D unclear. The CDR3 reads CASSEFRTNYEQYF. The CDR3 region has the DNA TGTGCCAGCAGTGAATTTAGGACCAACTACGAGCAGTACTTC.